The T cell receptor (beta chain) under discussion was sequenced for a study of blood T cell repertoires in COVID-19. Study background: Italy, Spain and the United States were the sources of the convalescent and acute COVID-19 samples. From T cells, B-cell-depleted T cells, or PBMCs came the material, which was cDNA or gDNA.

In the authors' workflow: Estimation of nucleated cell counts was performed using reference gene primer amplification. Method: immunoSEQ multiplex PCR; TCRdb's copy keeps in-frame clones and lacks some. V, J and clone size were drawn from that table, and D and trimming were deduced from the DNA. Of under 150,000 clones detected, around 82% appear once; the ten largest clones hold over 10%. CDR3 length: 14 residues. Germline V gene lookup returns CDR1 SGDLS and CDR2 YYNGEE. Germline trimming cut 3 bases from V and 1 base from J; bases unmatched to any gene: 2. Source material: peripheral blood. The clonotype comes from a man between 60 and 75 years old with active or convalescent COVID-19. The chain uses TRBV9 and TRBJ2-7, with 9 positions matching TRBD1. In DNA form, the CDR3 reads TGTGCCAGCAGCGAACAGGGGGCTTCCTACGAGCAGTACTTC. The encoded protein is CASSEQGASYEQYF.